These 8 T cell receptor beta chains came from one sample sequenced in a study of technical replicates of blood from several donors. Clones were read by immunoSEQ multiplex PCR, and TCRdb kept only the in-frame ones, dropping some. The profile shows about 75,000 clones, about 97% of them singletons. The sample was T cells isolated from PBMCs. The source of these receptors is a human donor in good health.

This clone appeared a single time. This chain connects TRBV30 to TRBJ2-3; D uncertain. The length of the CDR3 is 10 residues. Germline V gene lookup returns CDR1 GTSNPN and CDR2 SVGIG (reference sequence). Trimming took 4 bases from V and 6 from J, leaving 5 bases between them. CDR3 sequence reads: CAWKRDTQYF. The DNA for the CDR3 is TGTGCCTGGAAGAGGGATACGCAGTATTTT.

The genes are TRBV7-9 and TRBJ2-7, with 8 bases matching TRBD1. Trimming took 5 bases from V and 5 from J; bases not matched to a gene: 8. Germline V lookup: CDR1 SEHNR, CDR2 FQNEAQ (reference sequence). The CDR3 has 14 residues. The CDR3 DNA sequence: TGTGCCAGCAGCCGACAGGGGAGGCTGAACGAGCAGTACTTC. Its translation: CASSRQGRLNEQYF.

The CDR3 spells CASSRIAGPNEQYF. CDR3 bases: TGTGCCAGTAGTCGAATAGCGGGCCCCAACGAGCAGTACTTC. This chain links TRBV19 with TRBJ2-7; the match to TRBD2 covers 7 bases. From germline, CDR1 is LNHDA and CDR2 SQIVND (reference sequence). Trimming removed 5 bases from V and 5 bases from J; junction bases left unmatched: 9. This CDR3 is 14 amino acids long.

CDR3 residues: CASSQDARNNQPQHF. In DNA form, the CDR3 reads TGCGCCAGCAGCCAAGATGCCAGAAACAATCAGCCCCAGCATTTT. The chain couples TRBV4-1 to TRBJ1-5; D unresolved. CDR3 length: 15 amino acids. From germline, CDR1 is MGHRA and CDR2 YSYEKL. V was shortened by 0 bases and J by 3 bases, with 9 bases between the two germline ends.

The chain has TRBV4-1 and TRBJ1-2, with TRBD1 matching 10 bases. After removal of 4 bases from V and 6 bases from J, the junction contained 5 bases not matched to a gene. Looked up from germline, CDR1 is MGHRA and CDR2 is YSYEKL. The CDR3 spans 14 residues. The CDR3 DNA follows: TGCGCCAGCAGCCGACCGGGACAGGGGAATGGCTACACCTTC. Amino acid sequence: CASSRPGQGNGYTF.

The rearrangement links TRBV2 to TRBJ2-1; D may be TRBD1 (5 bases). This CDR3 region has 12 residues. V gave up 8 bases and J gave up 5 bases, with 10 bases separating them. The germline gives CDR1 SNHLY, CDR2 FYNNEI. The CDR3 is CASGKGNNEQFF. The DNA for the CDR3 is TGTGCCAGCGGTAAGGGGAACAATGAGCAGTTCTTC. The whole variable domain, remainder taken from reference TRBV2 and TRBJ2-1, is EPEVTQTPSHQVTQMGQEVILRCVPISNHLYFYWYRQILGQKVEFLVSFYNNEISEKSEIFDDQFSVERPDGSNFTLKIRSTKLEDSAMYFCASGKGNNEQFFGPGTRLTVL.

The chain has TRBV7-8 and TRBJ1-5; 7 nucleotides match TRBD1. Germline V lookup: CDR1 SGHVS, CDR2 FQNEAQ. The CDR3 is 13 amino acids. J gave up 7 bases and V 6 bases, and 6 bases lay outside the gene matches. The CDR3 sequence is CASSTSTGQPQHF. The CDR3 DNA sequence: TGTGCCAGCAGTACATCGACAGGGCAGCCCCAGCATTTT.

The genes are TRBV27 and TRBJ2-7; 12 bases are shared with TRBD2. The CDR3 runs 14 residues. J lost 2 bases, V lost 5 bases, and 1 base had no gene match. Germline assignment: CDR1 MNHEY and CDR2 SMNVEV (reference sequence). The CDR3: CASSLAGGTYEQYF. The CDR3 bases are TGTGCCAGCAGTCTAGCGGGAGGGACCTACGAGCAGTACTTC.